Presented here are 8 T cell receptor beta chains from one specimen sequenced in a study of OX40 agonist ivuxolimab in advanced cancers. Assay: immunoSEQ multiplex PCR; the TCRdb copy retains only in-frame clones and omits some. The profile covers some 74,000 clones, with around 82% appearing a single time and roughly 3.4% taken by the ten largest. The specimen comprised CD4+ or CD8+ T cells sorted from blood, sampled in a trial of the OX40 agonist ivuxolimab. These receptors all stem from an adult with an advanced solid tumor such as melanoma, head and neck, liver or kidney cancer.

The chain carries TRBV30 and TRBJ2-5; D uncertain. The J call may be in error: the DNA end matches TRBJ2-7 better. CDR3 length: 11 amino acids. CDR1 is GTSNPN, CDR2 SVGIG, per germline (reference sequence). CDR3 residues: CAWSDSFEQYF. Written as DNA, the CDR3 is TGTGCCTGGAGTGATTCGTTCGAGCAGTACTTC.

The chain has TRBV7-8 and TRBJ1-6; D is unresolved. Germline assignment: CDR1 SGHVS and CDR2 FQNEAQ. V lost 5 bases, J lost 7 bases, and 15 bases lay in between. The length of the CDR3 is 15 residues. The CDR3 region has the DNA TGTGCCAGCAGCCCCTGGCGCGGTCAGAATTCACCCCTCCACTTT. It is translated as CASSPWRGQNSPLHF.

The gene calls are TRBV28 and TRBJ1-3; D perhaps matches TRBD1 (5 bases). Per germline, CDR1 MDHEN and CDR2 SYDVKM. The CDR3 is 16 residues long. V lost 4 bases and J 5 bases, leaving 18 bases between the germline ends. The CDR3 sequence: CASSSLGAGMRNTIYF. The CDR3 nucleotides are TGTGCCAGCAGTTCCCTTGGGGCAGGGATGAGAAACACCATATATTTT.

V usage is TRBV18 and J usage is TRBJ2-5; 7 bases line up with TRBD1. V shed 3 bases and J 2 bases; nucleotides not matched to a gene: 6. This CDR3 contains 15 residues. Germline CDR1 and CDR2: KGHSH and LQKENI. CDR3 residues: CASSPQTGTQETQYF. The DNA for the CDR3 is TGTGCCAGCTCACCGCAGACAGGGACACAAGAGACCCAGTACTTC.

The CDR3 DNA sequence: TGTGCCAGTAGTATCACCGGGACAGGGCCCTACAATGAGCAGTTCTTC. Translated, it gives CASSITGTGPYNEQFF. This sequence joins TRBV19 and TRBJ2-1; 9 positions match TRBD1. V dropped 3 bases and J dropped 2; count of bases not matched to a gene: 5. Germline CDR1 is LNHDA and CDR2 is SQIVND (reference sequence). CDR3 length: 16 residues.

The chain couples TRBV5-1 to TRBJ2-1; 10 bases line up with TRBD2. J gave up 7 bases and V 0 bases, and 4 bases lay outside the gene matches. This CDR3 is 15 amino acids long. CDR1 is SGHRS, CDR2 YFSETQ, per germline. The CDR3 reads CASSLAIAGGNEQFF. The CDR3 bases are TGCGCCAGCAGCTTGGCCATAGCGGGAGGTAATGAGCAGTTCTTC.

The CDR3 DNA is TGTGCCAGCAAAGCAGCGGGAGTGGAGGCAGATACGCAGTATTTT. Translated, it gives CASKAAGVEADTQYF. The chain uses TRBV27 and TRBJ2-3; 8 nucleotides agree with TRBD2. V lost 7 bases and J lost 4; bases outside the gene matches: 10. The germline gives CDR1 MNHEY, CDR2 SMNVEV (reference sequence). This CDR3 is 15 amino acids long.

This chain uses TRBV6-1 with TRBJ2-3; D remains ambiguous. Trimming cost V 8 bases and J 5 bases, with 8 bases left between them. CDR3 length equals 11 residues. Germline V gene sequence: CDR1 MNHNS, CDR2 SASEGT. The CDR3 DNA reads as TGTGCCAGCGAGGTTTTAGATACGCAGTATTTT. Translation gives CASEVLDTQYF.